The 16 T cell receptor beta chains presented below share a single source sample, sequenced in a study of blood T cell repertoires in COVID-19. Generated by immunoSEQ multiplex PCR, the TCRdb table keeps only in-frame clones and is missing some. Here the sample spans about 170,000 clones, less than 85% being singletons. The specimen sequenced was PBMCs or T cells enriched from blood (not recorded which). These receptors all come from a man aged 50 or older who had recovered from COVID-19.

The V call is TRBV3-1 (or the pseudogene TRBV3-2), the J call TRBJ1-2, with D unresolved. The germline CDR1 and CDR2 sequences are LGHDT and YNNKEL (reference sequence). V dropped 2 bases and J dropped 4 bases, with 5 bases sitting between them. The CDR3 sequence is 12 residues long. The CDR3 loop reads CASSQSRYGYTF. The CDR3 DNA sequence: TGTGCCAGCAGCCAATCCCGCTATGGCTACACCTTC.

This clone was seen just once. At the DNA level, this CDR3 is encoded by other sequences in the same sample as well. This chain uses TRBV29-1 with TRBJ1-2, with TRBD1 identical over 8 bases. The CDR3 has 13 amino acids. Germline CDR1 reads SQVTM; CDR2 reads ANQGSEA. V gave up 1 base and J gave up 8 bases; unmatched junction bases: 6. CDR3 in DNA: TGCAGCGTTGAAGGGCAGGGGGCTGGCGGCTACACCTTC. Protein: CSVEGQGAGGYTF.

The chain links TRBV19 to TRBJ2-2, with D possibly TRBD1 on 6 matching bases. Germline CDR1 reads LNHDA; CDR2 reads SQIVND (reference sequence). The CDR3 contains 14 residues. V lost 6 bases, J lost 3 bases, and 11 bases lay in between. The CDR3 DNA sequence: TGTGCCAGTAGGAGGGCAGGGGACACCGGGGAGCTGTTTTTT. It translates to CASRRAGDTGELFF.

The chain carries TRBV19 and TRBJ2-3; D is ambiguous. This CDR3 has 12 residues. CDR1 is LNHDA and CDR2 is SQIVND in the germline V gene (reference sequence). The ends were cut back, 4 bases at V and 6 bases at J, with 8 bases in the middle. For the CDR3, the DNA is TGTGCCAGTAGTACCGCCGGGGATACGCAGTATTTT. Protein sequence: CASSTAGDTQYF.

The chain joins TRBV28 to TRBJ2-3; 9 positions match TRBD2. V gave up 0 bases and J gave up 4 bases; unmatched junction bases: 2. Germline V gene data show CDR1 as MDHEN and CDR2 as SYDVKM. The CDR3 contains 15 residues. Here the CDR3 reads CASSLWAGGPDTQYF. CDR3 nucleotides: TGTGCCAGCAGTTTATGGGCGGGGGGGCCAGATACGCAGTATTTT.

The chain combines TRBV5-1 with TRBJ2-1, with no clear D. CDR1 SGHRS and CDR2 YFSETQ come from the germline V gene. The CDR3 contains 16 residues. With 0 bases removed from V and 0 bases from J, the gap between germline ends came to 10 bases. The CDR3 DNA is TGCGCCAGCAGCTTGGTGGCCTCTAGCTCCTACAATGAGCAGTTCTTC. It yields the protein CASSLVASSSYNEQFF.

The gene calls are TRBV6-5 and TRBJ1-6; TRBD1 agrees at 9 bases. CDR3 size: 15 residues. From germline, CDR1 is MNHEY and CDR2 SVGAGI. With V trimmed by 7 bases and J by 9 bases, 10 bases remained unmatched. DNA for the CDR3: TGTGCCAGCACTCAGGGGACAGGGACCGGTTCACCCCTCCACTTT. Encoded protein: CASTQGTGTGSPLHF.

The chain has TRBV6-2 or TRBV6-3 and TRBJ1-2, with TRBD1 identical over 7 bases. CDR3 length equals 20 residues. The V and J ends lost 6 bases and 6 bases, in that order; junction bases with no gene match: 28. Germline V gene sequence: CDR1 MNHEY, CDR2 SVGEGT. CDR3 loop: CASSSLILPGTVPRSHGYTF. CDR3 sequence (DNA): TGTGCCAGCAGCTCCCTAATATTACCCGGGACAGTACCCCGTAGTCATGGCTACACCTTC.

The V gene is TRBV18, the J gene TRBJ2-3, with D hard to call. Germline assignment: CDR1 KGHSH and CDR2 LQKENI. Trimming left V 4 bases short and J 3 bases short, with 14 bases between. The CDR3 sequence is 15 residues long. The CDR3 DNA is TGTGCCAGCTCACAATTTTTAGCAGTTACAGATACGCAGTATTTT. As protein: CASSQFLAVTDTQYF.

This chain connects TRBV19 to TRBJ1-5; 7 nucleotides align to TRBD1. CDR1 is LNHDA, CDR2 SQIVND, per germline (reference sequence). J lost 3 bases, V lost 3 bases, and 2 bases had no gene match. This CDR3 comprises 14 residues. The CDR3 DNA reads TGTGCCAGTAGTATTACAGGGGACAATCAGCCCCAGCATTTT. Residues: CASSITGDNQPQHF.

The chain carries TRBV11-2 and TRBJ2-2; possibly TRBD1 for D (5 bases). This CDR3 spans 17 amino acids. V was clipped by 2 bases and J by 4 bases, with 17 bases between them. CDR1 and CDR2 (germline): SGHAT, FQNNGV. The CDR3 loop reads CASSLYLRSGATGELFF. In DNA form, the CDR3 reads TGTGCCAGCAGCTTATATTTGCGGAGTGGGGCCACCGGGGAGCTGTTTTTT.

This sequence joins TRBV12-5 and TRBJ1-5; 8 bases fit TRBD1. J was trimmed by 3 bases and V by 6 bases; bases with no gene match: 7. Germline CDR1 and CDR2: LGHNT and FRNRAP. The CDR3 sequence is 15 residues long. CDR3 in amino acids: CASGPGTGNNQPQHF. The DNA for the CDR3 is TGTGCTAGTGGCCCCGGGACAGGAAACAATCAGCCCCAGCATTTT.

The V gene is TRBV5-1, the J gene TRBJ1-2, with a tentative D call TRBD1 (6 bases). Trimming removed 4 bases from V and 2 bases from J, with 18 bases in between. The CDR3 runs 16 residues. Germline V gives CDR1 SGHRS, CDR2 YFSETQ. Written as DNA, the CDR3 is TGCGCCAGCAGCCCTGGGGGCGGTTCCAGAAACTATGGCTACACCTTC. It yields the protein CASSPGGGSRNYGYTF.

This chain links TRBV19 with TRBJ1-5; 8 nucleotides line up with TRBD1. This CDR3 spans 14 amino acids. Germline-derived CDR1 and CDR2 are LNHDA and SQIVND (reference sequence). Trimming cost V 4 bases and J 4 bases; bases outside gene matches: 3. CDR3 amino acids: CASSTTGGNQPQHF. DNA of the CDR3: TGTGCCAGTAGTACTACAGGGGGGAATCAGCCCCAGCATTTT.

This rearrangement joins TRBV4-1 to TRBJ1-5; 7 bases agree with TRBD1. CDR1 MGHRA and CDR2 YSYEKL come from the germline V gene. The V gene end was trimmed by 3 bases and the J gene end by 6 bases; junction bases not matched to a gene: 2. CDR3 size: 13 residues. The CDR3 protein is CASSQTGSQPQHF. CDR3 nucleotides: TGCGCCAGCAGCCAGACAGGGTCTCAGCCCCAGCATTTT.

Written as DNA, the CDR3 is TGTGCCAGTAGTATGGGGACAGGGAAAAGCAATCAGCCCCAGCATTTT. This translates into CASSMGTGKSNQPQHF. The rearrangement links TRBV19 to TRBJ1-5, with TRBD1 matching over 9 bases. Germline trimming cut 3 bases from V and 1 base from J; bases unmatched to any gene: 4. Germline CDR1 and CDR2: LNHDA and SQIVND (reference sequence). The length of the CDR3 is 16 residues.